A single sample gave rise to the 2 T cell receptor beta chains below, sequenced in a study of a mutant IDH1 vaccine in newly diagnosed glioma. Their antigens are not known. The time point denotes: week 5, during vaccination. Doses comprised 300 ug of mutant IDH1 20-mer peptide each, plus topical imiquimod. Assay used: immunoSEQ multiplex PCR; TCRdb lists only in-frame clones, some missing. The repertoire has about 36,000 clones, 75% to 85% of them found once; the top ten carry around an eighth. The starting material was PBMCs, obtained from a glioma patient whose treatment included an IDH1 peptide vaccine. These receptors were taken from a man between 45 and 60 years old with glioma.

The rearrangement links TRBV5-4 to TRBJ2-7; D ambiguous. V was clipped by 4 bases and J by 2 bases, with 16 bases between them. Germline V CDR1 and CDR2: SGHNT, YYREEE (reference sequence). This CDR3 has 15 residues. The DNA for the CDR3 is TGTGCCAGCAGCCCTGACCGAACCCCTACCTACGAGCAGTACTTC. This codes for CASSPDRTPTYEQYF.

This chain connects TRBV18 to TRBJ2-2; D might be TRBD2 (6 bases). The CDR3 loop spans 14 amino acids. Trimming took 3 bases from V and 5 from J, leaving 10 bases between them. The V gene's germline CDR1 is KGHSH and CDR2 LQKENI. The CDR3 DNA reads TGTGCCAGCTCACCGACTAGAGGGACCGGGGAGCTGTTTTTT. Protein sequence: CASSPTRGTGELFF.